This T cell receptor beta chain came from a study of cytomegalovirus exposure and HLA in healthy donors. The V gene's germline CDR1 is SGHTA and CDR2 FQGNSA. V lost 3 bases to trimming and J lost 7 bases, with 9 bases between them. The CDR3 consists of 12 residues. Method: immunoSEQ multiplex PCR; TCRdb's copy keeps in-frame clones and lacks some. Of about 98,000 clones in the sample, roughly 87% were seen once. Sample: PBMCs. The TCR was taken from a man aged 18 to 29 in good health and CMV-seropositive. The chain carries TRBV7-2 and TRBJ1-1; a possible D gene is TRBD1 (5 bases). This CDR3 reads CASSLGRYEAFF. The CDR3 coding sequence is TGTGCCAGCAGCTTGGGGCGCTATGAAGCTTTCTTT.